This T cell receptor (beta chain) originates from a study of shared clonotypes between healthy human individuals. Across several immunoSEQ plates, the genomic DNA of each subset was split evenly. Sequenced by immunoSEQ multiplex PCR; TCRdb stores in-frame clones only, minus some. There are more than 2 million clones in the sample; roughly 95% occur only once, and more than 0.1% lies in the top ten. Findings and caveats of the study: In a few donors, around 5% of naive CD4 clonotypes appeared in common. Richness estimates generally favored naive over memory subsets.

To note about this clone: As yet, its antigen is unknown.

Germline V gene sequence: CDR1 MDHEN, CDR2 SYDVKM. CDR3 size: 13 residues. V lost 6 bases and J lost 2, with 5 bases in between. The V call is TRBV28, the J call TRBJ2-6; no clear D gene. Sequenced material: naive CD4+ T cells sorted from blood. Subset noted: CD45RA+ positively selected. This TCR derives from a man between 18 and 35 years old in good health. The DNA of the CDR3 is TGTGCCAGCAGGAATACTGGGGCCAACGTCCTGACTTTC. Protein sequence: CASRNTGANVLTF.